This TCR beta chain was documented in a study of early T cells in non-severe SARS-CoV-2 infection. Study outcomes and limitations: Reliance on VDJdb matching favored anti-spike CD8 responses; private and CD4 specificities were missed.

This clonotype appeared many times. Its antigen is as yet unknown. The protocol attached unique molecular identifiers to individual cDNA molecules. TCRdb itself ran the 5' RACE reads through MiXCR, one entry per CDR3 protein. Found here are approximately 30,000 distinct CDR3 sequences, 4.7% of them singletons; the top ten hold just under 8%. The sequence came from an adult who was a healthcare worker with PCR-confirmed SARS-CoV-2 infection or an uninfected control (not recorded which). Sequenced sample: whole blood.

CDR3 sequence reads: CSARELGGLAVNEQFF. CDR3 coding DNA: TGCAGTGCTAGAGAGCTGGGAGGACTAGCTGTCAATGAGCAGTTCTTC. The rearrangement joins TRBV20-1 to TRBJ2-1, with TRBD2 matching over 8 bases. Trimming took 0 bases from V and 6 from J; bases not matched to a gene: 10. The CDR3 sequence is 16 residues long. Germline V gene lookup returns CDR1 DFQATT and CDR2 SNEGSKA (reference sequence).